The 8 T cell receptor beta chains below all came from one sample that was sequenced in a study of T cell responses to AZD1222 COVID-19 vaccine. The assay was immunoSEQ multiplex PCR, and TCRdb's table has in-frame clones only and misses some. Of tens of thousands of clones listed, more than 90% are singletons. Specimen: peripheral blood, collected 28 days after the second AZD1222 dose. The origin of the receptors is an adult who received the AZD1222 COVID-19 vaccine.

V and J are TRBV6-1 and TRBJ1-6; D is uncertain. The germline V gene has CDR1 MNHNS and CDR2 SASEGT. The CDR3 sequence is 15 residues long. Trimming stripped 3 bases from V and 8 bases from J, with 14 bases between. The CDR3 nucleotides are TGTGCCAGCAGTGACAGGCCGAGGTTTGATTCACCCCTCCACTTT. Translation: CASSDRPRFDSPLHF.

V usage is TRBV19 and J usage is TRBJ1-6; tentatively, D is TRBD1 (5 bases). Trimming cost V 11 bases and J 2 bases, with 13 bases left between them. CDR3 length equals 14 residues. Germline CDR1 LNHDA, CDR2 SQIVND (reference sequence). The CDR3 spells CAASQGAYNSPLHF. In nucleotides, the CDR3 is TGTGCCGCCTCACAAGGGGCCTATAATTCACCCCTCCACTTT.

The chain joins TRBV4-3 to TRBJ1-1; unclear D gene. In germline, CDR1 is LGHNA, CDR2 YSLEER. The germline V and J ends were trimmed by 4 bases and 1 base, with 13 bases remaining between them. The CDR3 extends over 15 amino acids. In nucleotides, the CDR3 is TGCGCCAGCAGCCGGGCAATCGGGCGGAACACTGAAGCTTTCTTT. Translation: CASSRAIGRNTEAFF.

The CDR3 bases are TGTGCCAGCTCACCAACGGGGGCCCACACAGATACGCAGTATTTT. Translation: CASSPTGAHTDTQYF. The genes are TRBV18 and TRBJ2-3, with D perhaps being TRBD1 or TRBD2 (6 bases each). Trimming took off 2 bases at V and 2 bases at J, with 11 bases between the two ends. CDR1 KGHSH and CDR2 LQKENI come from the germline V gene. The CDR3 is made up of 15 amino acids.

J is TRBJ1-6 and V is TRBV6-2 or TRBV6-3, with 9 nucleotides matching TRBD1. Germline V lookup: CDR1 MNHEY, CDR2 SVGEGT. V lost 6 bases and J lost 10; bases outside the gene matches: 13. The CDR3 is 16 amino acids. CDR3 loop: CASSLGTGWSGSPLHF. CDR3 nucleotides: TGTGCCAGCAGCCTAGGGACAGGGTGGTCGGGCTCACCCCTCCACTTT.

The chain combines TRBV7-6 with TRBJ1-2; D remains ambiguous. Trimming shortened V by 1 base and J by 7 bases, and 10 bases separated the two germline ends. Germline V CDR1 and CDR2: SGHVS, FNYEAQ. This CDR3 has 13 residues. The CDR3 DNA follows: TGTGCCAGCAGCTTAGGGGTCCGGTCTGGCTACACCTTC. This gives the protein CASSLGVRSGYTF.

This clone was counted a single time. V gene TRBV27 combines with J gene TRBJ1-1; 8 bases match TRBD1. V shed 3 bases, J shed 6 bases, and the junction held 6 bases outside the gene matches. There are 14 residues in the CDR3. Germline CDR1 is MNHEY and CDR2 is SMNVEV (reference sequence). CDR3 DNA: TGTGCCAGCAGTTTTATCCAGGGGGCGGCTGAAGCTTTCTTT. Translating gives CASSFIQGAAEAFF.

CDR3 in DNA: TGTGCCAGCAGCGCCCGACTAGCGGGCGGTAATGAGCAGTTCTTC. This translates into CASSARLAGGNEQFF. The J gene is TRBJ2-1, the V gene TRBV11-3; TRBD2 matches at 10 bases. V shed 5 bases and J 7 bases; nucleotides not matched to a gene: 8. The CDR3 totals 15 residues. Germline lookup yields CDR1 SGHNT and CDR2 YENEEA.